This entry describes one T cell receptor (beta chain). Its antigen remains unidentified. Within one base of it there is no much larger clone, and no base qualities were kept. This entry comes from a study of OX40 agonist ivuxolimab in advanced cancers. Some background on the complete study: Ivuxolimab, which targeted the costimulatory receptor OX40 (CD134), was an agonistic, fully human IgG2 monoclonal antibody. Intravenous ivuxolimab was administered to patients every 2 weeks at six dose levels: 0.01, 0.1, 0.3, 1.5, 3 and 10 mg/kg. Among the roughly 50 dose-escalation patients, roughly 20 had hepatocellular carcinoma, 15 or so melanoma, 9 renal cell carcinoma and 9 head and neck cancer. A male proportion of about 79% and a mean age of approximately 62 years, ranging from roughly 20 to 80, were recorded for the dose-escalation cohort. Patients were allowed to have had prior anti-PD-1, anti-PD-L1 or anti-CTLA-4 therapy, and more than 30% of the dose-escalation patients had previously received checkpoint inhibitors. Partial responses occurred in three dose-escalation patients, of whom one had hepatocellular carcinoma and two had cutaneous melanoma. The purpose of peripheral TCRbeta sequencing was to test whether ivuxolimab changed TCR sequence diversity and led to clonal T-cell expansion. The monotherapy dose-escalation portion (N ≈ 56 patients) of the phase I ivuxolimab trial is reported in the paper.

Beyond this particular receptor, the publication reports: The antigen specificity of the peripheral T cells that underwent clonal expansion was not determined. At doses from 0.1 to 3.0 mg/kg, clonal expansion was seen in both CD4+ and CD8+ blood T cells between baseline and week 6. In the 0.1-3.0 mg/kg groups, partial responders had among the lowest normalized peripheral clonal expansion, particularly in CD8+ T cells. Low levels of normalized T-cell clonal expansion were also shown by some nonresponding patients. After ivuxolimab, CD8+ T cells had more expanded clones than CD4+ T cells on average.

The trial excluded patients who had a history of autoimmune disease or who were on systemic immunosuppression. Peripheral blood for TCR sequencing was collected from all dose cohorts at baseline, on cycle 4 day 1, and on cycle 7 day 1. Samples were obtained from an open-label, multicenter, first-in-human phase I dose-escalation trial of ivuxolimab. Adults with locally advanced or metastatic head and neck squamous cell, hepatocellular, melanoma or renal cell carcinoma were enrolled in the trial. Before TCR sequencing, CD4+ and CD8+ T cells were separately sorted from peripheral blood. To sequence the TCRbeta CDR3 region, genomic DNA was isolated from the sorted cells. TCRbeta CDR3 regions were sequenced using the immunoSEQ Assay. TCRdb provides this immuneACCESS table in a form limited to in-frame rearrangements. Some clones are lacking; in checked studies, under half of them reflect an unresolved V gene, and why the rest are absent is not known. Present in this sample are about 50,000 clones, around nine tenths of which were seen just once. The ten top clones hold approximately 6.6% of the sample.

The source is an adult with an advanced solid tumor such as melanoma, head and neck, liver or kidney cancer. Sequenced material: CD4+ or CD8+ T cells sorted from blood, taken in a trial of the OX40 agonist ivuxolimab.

The DNA sequence follows: TGCGCCAGCAGCGAAAATACCGGGGCTAGCTCCTACGAGCAGTACTTC. Its product reads: CASSENTGASSYEQYF. Recombination connected TRBV5-1 to TRBJ2-5; the D segment may tentatively be TRBD1 or TRBD2, each giving 5 matched bases. The closer fit of TRBJ2-7 to the DNA end suggests the J call may be wrong. Taken from the germline V gene, the CDR1 and CDR2 loops are SGHRS and YFSETQ. From its cysteine to its phenylalanine, the CDR3 spans 16 amino acids. The entry retains the CDR3 DNA only, 48 bases that are in frame from base 1.